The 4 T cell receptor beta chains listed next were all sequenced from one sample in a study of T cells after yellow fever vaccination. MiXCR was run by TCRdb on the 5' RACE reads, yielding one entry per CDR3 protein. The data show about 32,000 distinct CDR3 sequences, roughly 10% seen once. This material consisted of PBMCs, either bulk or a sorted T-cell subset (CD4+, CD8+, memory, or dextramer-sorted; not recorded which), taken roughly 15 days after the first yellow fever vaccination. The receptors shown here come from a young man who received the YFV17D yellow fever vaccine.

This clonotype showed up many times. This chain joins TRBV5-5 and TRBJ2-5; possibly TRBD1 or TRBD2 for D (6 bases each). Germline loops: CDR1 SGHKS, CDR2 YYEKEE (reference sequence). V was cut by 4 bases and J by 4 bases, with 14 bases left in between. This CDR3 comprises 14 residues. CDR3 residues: CASSVGGGAETQYF. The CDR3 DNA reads TGTGCCAGCAGCGTCGGGGGCGGTGCAGAGACCCAGTACTTC.

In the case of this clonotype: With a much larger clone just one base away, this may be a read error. The CDR3 bases are TGTGCCAGCATTGGAAGTCCAGCCTACAATGAGCAGTTCTTC. It encodes CASIGSPAYNEQFF. This chain links TRBV6-1 with TRBJ2-1; D call uncertain. Per the germline V gene, CDR1 is MNHNS and CDR2 is SASEGT. The CDR3 spans 14 residues. V gave up 7 bases and J gave up 2 bases, with 12 bases separating them.

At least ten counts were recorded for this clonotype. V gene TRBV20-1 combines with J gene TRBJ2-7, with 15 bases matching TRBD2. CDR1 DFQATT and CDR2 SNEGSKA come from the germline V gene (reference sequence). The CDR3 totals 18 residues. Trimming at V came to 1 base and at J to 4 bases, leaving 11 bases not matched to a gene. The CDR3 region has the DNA TGCAGTGCTAGAGCCCTGGGACTAGCGGGAGGCGAGTCTTACGAGCAGTACTTC. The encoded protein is CSARALGLAGGESYEQYF.

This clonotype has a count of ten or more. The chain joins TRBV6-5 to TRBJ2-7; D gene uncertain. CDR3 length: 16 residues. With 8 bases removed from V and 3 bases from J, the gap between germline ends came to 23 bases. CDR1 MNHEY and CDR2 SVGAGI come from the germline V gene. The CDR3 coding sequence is TGTGCCAGCGGTCACGATCGACGGTCGATTTACTACGAGCAGTACTTC. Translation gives CASGHDRRSIYYEQYF.